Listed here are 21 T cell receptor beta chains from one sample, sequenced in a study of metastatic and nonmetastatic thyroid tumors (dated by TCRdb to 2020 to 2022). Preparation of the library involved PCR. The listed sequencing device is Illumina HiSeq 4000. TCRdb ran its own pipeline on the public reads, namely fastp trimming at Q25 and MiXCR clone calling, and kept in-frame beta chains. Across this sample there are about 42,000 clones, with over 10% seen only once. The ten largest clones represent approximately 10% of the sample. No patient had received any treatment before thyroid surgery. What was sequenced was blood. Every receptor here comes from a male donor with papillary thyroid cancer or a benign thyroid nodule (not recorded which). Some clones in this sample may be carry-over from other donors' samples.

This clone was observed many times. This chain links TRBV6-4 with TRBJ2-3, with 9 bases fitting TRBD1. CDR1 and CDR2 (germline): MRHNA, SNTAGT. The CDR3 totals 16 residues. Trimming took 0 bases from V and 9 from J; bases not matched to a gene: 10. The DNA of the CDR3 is TGTGCCAGCAGTGACTCGTGGGGGACAGGGACCGACACGCAGTATTTT. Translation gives CASSDSWGTGTDTQYF.

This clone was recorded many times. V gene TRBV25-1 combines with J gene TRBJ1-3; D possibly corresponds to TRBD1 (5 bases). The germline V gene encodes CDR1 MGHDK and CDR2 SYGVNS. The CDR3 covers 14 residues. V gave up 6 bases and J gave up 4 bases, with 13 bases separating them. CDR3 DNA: TGTGCCAGCAGCTCCGGGACTTGGGGAAACACCATATATTTT. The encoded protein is CASSSGTWGNTIYF. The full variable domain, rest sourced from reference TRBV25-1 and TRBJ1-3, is EADIYQTPRYLVIGTGKKITLECSQTMGHDKMYWYQQDPGMELHLIHYSYGVNSTEKGDLSSESTVSRIRTEHFPLTLESARPSHTSQYLCASSSGTWGNTIYFGEGSWLTVV.

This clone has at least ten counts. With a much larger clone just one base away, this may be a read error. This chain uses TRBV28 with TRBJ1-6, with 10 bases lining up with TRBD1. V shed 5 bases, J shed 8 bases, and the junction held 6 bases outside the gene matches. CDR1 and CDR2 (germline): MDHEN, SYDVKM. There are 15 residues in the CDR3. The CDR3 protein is CASSPDRGVDSPLHF. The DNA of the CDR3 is TGTGCCAGCAGTCCGGACAGGGGGGTCGATTCACCCCTCCACTTT.

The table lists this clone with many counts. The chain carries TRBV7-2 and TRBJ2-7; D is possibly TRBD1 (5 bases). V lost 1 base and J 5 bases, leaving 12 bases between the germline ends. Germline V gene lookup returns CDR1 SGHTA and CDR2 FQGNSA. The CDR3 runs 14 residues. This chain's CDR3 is CASSLDRPPDEQYF. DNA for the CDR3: TGTGCCAGCAGCTTAGACAGGCCCCCGGACGAGCAGTACTTC.

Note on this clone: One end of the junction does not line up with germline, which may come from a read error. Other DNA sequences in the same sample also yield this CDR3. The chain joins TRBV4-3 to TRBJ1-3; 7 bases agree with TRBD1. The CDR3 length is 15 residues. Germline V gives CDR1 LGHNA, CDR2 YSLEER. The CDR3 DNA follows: TGCGCCAGCAGCCAGACGGACAGGACTGGAAACACCATATACTTT. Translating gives CASSQTDRTGNTIYF.

The CDR3 sequence is CASSSEVGTEAFF. CDR3 DNA sequence: TGCGCCAGCAGCTCGGAGGTGGGCACTGAAGCTTTCTTT. J is TRBJ1-1 and V is TRBV4-1; no clear D. V lost 5 bases, J lost 4 bases, and 11 bases lay in between. This CDR3 contains 13 residues. Per the germline V gene, CDR1 is MGHRA and CDR2 is YSYEKL.

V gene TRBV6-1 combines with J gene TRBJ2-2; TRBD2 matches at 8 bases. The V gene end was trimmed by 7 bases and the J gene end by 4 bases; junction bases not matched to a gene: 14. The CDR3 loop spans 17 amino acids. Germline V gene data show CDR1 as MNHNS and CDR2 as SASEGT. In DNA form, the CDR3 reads TGTGCCAGCACATCCGGGACTAGAGGGCATAGCACCGGGGAGCTGTTTTTT. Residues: CASTSGTRGHSTGELFF.

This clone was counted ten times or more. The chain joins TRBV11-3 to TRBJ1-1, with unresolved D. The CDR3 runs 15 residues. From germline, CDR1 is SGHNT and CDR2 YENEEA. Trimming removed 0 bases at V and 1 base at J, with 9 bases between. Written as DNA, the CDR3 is TGTGCCAGCAGCTTAGACGCCAGGCCGAACACTGAAGCTTTCTTT. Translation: CASSLDARPNTEAFF.

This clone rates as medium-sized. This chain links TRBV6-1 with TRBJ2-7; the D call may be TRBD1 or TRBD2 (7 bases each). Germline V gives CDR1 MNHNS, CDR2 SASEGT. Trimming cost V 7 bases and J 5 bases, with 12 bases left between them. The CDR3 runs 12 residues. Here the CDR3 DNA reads TGTGCCAGCACCTCAGGGGGGGACGAGCAGTACTTC. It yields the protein CASTSGGDEQYF.

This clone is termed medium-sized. The CDR3 loop is CASSARQGDYEQYF. CDR3 in DNA: TGTGCCAGCAGTGCTAGGCAGGGAGATTACGAGCAGTACTTC. J is TRBJ2-7 and V is TRBV27, with D possibly called TRBD1 or TRBD2 (5 bases each). The V end lost 5 bases, the J end lost 4 bases, and 15 bases lay between the germline ends. Germline V lookup: CDR1 MNHEY, CDR2 SMNVEV (reference sequence). This CDR3 has 14 amino acids.

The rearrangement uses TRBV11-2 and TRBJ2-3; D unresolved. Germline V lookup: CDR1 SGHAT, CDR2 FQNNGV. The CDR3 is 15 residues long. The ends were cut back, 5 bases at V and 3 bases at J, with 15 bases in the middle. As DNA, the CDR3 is TGTGCCAGCAGCCTAAATTCTGGCTTAACAGATACGCAGTATTTT. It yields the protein CASSLNSGLTDTQYF.

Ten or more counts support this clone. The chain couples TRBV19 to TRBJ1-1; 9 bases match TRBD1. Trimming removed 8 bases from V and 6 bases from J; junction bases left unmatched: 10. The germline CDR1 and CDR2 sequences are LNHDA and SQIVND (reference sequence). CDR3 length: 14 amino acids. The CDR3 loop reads CASFTRDREAEAFF. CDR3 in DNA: TGTGCCAGTTTTACCAGGGACAGGGAGGCTGAAGCTTTCTTT.

The DNA of the CDR3 is TGCGCCAGCAGCTTGGACGGACAGTCTGGAAACACCATATATTTT. Encoded protein: CASSLDGQSGNTIYF. The chain uses TRBV5-1 and TRBJ1-3; D possibly corresponds to TRBD1 (6 bases). The CDR3 spans 15 residues. Germline CDR1 and CDR2: SGHRS and YFSETQ. The V gene lost 0 bases and the J gene lost 1 base, with 8 bases spanning the gap.

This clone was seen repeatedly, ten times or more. The CDR3 region has the DNA TGTGCCAGCAGTTACGGCAGCGGGGAAAAACTGTTTTTT. This gives the protein CASSYGSGEKLFF. The V and J genes are TRBV6-5 and TRBJ1-4, with D uncertain. The CDR3 contains 13 residues. The ends were cut back, 2 bases at V and 8 bases at J, with 9 bases in the middle. In germline, CDR1 is MNHEY, CDR2 SVGAGI.

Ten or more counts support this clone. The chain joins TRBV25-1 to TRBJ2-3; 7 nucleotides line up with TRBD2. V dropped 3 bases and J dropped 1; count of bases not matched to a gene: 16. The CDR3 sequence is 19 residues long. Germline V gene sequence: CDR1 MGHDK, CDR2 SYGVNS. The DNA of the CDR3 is TGTGCCAGCAGTGACCGCCTCAAGGGCGGGAGCGACGGCACAGATACGCAGTATTTT. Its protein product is CASSDRLKGGSDGTDTQYF.

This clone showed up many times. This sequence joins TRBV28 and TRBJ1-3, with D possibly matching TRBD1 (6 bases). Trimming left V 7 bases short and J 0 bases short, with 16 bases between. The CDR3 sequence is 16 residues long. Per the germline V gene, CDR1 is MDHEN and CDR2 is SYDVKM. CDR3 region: CASTQQGYPSGNTIYF. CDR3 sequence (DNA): TGTGCCAGCACACAGCAGGGGTACCCCTCTGGAAACACCATATATTTT.

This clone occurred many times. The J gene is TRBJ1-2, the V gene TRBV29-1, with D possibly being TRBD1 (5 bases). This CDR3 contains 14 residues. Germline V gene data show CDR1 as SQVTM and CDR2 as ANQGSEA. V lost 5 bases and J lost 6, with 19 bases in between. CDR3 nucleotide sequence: TGCAGCGTTATAAATTGGGGCCGCAGCGATGGCTACACCTTC. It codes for CSVINWGRSDGYTF. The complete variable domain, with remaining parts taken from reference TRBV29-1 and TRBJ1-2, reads SAVISQKPSRDICQRGTSLTIQCQVDSQVTMMFWYRQQPGQSLTLIATANQGSEATYESGFVIDKFPISRPNLTFSTLTVSNMSPEDSSIYLCSVINWGRSDGYTFGSGTRLTVV.

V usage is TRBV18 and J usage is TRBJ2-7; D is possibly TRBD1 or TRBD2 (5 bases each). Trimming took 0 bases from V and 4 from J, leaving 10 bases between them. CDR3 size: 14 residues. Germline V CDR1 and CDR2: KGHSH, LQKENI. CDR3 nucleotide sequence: TGTGCCAGCTCACCACCGTGGGACGCATACGAGCAGTACTTC. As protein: CASSPPWDAYEQYF.

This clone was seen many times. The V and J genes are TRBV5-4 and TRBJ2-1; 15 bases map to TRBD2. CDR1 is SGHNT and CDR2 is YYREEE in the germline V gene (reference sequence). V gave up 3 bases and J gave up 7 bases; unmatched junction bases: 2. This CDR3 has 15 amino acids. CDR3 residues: CASSWGLAGGNEQFF. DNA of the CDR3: TGTGCCAGCAGCTGGGGACTAGCGGGAGGTAATGAGCAGTTCTTC.

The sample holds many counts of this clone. CDR3 nucleotides: TGCAGTGCTAGAGGGAGGGGACAGGGGCCCTACGAGCAGTACTTC. It is translated as CSARGRGQGPYEQYF. The chain links TRBV20-1 to TRBJ2-7, with 10 bases fitting TRBD1. From germline, CDR1 is DFQATT and CDR2 SNEGSKA (reference sequence). V gave up 1 base and J gave up 2 bases; unmatched junction bases: 5. The CDR3 extends over 15 amino acids.

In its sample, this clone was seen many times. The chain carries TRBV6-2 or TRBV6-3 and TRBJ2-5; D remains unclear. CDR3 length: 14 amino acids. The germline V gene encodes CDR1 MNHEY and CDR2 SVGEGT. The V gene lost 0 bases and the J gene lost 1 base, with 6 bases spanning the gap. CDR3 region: CASSYSKSQETQYF. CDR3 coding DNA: TGTGCCAGCAGTTACTCTAAGAGCCAAGAGACCCAGTACTTC.